Listed below are T cell receptor beta chains from one sample, sequenced in a study of CXCR3-negative and CXCR3-positive naive CD8 T cells. No DNA is given; TCRdb re-called the 5' RACE reads and lists each CDR3 protein once. Its listing shows about 6,200 distinct CDR3 sequences. Sequencing was done on a sample of naive CXCR3+ CD8+ T cells from blood. These receptors originate from a human donor in good health. Some clones in this sample may be carry-over from other donors' samples. CDR3s include the opening cysteine and the closing phenylalanine or tryptophan. The order of the fields is J gene, V gene, clone size, CDR3 protein. Clone sizes are given selectively: once, few, many, or a class where the clone is expanded.

TRBJ2-5 | TRBV29-1 | NA | CSVEDPQQETQYF
TRBJ2-1 | TRBV5-1 | NA | CASSLRRADEQFF
TRBJ1-6 | TRBV7-9 | medium-sized | CASSLEEGGSPLHF
TRBJ2-7 | TRBV18 | NA | CASSPGGVYEQYF
TRBJ2-7 | TRBV20-1 | NA | CSARGTTSYEQYF
TRBJ2-5 | TRBV28 | NA | CASSWGSRETQYF
TRBJ2-1 | TRBV29-1 | medium-sized | CSVVAGFYNEQFF
TRBJ2-7 | TRBV7-2 | medium-sized | CASSQGRLSYEQYF
TRBJ2-7 | TRBV3-1 | NA | CASSQDRGSETVYEQYF
TRBJ1-2 | TRBV11-2 | medium-sized | CASSLGDSYGYTF